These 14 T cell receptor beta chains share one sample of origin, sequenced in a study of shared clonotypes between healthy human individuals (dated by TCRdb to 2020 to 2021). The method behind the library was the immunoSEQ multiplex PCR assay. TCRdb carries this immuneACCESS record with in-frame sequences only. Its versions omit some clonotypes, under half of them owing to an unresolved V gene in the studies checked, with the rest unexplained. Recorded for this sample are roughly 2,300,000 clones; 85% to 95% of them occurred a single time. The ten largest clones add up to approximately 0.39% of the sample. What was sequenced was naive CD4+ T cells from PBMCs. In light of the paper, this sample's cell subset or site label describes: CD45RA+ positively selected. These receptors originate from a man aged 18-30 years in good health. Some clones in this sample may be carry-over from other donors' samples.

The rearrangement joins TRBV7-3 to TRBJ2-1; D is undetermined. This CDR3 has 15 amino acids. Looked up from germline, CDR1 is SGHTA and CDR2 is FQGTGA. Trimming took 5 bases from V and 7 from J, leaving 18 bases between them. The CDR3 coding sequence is TGTGCCAGCAGCATAGACACCCGTGAAGGGAATGAGCAGTTCTTC. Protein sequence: CASSIDTREGNEQFF.

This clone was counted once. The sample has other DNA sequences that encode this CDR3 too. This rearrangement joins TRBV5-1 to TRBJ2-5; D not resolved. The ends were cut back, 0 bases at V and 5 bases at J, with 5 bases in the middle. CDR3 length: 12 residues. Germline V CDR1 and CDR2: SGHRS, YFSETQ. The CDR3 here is CASSLVAETQYF. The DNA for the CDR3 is TGCGCCAGCAGCTTGGTCGCTGAGACCCAGTACTTC.

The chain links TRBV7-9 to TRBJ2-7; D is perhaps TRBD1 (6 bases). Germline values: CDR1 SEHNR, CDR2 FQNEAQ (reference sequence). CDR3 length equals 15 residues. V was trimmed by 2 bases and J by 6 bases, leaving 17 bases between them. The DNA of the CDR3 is TGTGCCAGCAGCTTACTCTTTAGGCAGGGGAGCGAGCAGTACTTC. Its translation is CASSLLFRQGSEQYF.

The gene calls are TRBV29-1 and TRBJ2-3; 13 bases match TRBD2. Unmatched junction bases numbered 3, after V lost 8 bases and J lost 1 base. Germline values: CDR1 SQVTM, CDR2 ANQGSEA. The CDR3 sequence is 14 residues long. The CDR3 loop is CSTSGRAGTDTQYF. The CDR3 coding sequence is TGCAGCACTAGCGGGAGGGCCGGCACAGATACGCAGTATTTT.

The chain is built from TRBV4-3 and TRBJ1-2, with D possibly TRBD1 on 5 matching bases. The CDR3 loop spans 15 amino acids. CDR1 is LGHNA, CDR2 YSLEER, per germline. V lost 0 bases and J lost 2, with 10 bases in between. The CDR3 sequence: CASSQEGVINYGYTF. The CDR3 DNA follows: TGCGCCAGCAGCCAAGAGGGGGTGATAAACTATGGCTACACCTTC.

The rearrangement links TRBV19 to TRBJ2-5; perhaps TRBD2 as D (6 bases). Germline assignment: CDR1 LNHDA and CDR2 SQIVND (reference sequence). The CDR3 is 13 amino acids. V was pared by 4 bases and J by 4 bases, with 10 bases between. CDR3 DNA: TGTGCCAGTAGTAGGAGAGCGGGAGAGACCCAGTACTTC. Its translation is CASSRRAGETQYF. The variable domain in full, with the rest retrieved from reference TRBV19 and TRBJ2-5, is DGGITQSPKYLFRKEGQNVTLSCEQNLNHDAMYWYRQDPGQGLRLIYYSQIVNDFQKGDIAEGYSVSREKKESFPLTVTSAQKNPTAFYLCASSRRAGETQYFGPGTRLLVL.

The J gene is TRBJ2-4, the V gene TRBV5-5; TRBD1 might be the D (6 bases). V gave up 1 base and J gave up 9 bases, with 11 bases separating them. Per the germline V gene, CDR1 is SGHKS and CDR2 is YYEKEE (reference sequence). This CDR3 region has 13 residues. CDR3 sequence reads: CASSLYPGAIQYF. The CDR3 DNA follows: TGTGCCAGCAGCTTGTATCCAGGGGCCATTCAGTACTTC.

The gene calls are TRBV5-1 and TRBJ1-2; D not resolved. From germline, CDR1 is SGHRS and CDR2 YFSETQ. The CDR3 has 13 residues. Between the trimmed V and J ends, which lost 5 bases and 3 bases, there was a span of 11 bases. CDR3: CASSKGNDYGYTF. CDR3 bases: TGCGCCAGCAGTAAAGGGAACGACTATGGCTACACCTTC. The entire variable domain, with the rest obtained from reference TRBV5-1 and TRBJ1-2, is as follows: KAGVTQTPRYLIKTRGQQVTLSCSPISGHRSVSWYQQTPGQGLQFLFEYFSETQRNKGNFPGRFSGRQFSNSRSEMNVSTLELGDSALYLCASSKGNDYGYTFGSGTRLTVV.

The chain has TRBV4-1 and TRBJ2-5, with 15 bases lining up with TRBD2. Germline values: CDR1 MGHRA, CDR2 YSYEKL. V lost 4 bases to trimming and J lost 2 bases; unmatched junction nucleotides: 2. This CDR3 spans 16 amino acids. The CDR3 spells CASSRGLAGGQETQYF. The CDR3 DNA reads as TGCGCCAGCAGCCGCGGACTAGCGGGAGGGCAAGAGACCCAGTACTTC.

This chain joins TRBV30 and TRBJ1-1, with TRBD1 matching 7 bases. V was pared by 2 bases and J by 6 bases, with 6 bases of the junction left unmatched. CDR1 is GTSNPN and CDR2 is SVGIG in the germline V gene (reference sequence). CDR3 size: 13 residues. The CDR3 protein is CAWSNPGQAEAFF. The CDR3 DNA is TGTGCCTGGAGTAACCCTGGACAGGCTGAAGCTTTCTTT.

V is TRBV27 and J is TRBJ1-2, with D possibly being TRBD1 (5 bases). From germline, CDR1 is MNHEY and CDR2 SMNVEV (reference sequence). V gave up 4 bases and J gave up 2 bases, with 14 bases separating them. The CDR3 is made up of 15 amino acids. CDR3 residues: CASSWGPRSNYGYTF. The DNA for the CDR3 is TGTGCCAGCAGTTGGGGCCCCAGATCAAACTATGGCTACACCTTC.

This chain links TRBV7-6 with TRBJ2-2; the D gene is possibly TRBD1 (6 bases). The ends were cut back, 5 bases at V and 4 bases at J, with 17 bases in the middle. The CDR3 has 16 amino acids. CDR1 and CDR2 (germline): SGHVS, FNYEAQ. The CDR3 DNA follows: TGTGCCAGCAGCATACAGGGTGGTTCGTTCACCGGGGAGCTGTTTTTT. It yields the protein CASSIQGGSFTGELFF.

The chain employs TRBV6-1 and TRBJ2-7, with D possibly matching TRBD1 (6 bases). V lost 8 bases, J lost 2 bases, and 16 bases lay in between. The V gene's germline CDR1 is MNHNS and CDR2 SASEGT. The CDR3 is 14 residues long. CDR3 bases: TGTGCCAGCCGCCTTATACAGGGTCCCTACGAGCAGTACTTC. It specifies CASRLIQGPYEQYF.

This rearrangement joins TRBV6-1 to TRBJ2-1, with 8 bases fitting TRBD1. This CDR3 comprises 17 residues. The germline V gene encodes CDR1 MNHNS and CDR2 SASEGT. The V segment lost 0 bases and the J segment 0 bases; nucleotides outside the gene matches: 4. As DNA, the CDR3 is TGTGCCAGCAGTGAAGCCGGGACAGGCCTCTCCTACAATGAGCAGTTCTTC. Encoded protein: CASSEAGTGLSYNEQFF.